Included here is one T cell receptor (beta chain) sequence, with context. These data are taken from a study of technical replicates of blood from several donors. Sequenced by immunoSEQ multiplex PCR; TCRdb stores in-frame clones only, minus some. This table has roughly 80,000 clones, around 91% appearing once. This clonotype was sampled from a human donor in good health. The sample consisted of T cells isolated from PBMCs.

CDR3 coding DNA: TGTGCCAGCAGCCTTAAACAGGGAGAACACGAGCAGTACTTC. Its translation: CASSLKQGEHEQYF. This chain joins TRBV16 and TRBJ2-7; the D gene is possibly TRBD1 (6 bases). CDR1 and CDR2 from the germline V gene are KGHSY and FQNENV. The ends were cut back, 4 bases at V and 5 bases at J, with 15 bases in the middle. This CDR3 has 14 amino acids.